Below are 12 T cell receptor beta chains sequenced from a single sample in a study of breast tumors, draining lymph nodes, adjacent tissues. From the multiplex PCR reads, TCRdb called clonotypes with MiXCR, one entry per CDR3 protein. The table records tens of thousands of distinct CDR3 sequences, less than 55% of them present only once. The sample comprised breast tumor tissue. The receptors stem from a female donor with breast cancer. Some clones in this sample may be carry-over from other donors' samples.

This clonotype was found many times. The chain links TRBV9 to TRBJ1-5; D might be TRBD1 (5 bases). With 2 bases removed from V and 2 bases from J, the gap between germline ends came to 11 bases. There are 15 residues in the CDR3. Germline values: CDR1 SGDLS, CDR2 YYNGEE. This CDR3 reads CASSVGGGGNQPQHF. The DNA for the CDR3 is TGTGCCAGCAGCGTTGGGGGGGGAGGCAATCAGCCCCAGCATTTT.

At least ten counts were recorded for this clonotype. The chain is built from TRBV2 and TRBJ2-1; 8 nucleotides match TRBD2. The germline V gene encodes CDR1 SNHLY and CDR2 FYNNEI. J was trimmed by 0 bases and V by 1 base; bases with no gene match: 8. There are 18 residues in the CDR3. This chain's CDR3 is CASSEGAGVRSSYNEQFF. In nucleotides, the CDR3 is TGTGCCAGCAGTGAAGGAGCGGGAGTAAGGAGCTCCTACAATGAGCAGTTCTTC.

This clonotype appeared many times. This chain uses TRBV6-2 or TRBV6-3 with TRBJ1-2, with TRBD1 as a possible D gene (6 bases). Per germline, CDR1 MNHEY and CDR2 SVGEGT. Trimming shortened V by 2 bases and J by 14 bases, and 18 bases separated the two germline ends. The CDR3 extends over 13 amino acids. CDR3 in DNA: TGTGCCAGCAGTTACGTCGGACAGACACCAACGACCTTC. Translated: CASSYVGQTPTTF.

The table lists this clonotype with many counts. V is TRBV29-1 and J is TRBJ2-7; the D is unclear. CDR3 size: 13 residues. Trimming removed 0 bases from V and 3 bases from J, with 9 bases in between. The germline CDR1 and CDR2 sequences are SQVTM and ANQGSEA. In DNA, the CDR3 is TGCAGCGTTGAAGACCCTTCGGGCTACGAGCAGTACTTC. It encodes CSVEDPSGYEQYF.

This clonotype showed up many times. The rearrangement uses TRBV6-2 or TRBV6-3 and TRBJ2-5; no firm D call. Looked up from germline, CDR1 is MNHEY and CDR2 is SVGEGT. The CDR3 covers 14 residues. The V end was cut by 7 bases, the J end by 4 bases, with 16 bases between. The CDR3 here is CASNSPPERETQYF. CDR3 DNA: TGTGCCAGCAACTCCCCGCCCGAGCGAGAGACCCAGTACTTC.

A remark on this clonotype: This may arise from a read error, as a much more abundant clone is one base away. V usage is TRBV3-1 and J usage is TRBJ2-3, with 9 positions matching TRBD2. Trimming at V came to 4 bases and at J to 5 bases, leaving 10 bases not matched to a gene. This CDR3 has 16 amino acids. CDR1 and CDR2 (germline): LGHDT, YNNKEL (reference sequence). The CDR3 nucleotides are TGTGCCAGCAGCCCTCCAATAGCGGGAGTGGGAGATACGCAGTATTTT. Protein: CASSPPIAGVGDTQYF.

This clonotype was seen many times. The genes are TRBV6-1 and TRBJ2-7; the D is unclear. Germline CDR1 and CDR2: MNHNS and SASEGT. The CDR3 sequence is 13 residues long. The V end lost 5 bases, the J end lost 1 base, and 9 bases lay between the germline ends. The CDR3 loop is CASSLVGSYEQYF. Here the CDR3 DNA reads TGTGCCAGCAGTCTGGTCGGGTCCTACGAGCAGTACTTC.

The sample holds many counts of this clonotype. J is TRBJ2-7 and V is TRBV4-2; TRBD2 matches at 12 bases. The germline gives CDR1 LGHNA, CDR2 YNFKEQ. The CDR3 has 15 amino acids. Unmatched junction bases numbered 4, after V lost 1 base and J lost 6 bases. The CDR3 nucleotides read TGTGCCAGCAGCCAAGGACTAGCGGGAGTATTCGAGCAGTACTTC. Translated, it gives CASSQGLAGVFEQYF.

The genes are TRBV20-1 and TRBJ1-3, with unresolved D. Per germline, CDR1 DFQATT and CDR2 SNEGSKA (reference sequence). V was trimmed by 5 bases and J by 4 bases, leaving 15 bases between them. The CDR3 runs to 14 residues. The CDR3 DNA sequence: TGCAGTGCTGGGTGGTCGGCGGGGGGAAACACCATATATTTT. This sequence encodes CSAGWSAGGNTIYF.

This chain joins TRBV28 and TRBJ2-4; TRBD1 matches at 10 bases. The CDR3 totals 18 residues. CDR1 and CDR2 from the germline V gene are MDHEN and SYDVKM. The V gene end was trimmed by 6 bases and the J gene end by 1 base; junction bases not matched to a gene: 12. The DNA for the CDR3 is TGTGCCAGCAGCCCTCGACAGGGGGCTGGGGGGGCCAAAAACATTCAGTACTTC. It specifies CASSPRQGAGGAKNIQYF.

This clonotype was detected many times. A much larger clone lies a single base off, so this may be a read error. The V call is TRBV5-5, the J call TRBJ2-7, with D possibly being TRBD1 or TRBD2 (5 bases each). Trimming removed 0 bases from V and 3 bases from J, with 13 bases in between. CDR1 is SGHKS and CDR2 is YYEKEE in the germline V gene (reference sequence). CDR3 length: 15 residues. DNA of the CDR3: TGTGCCAGCAGCTTGGACGGGGCCTCCTACTACGAGCAGTACTTC. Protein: CASSLDGASYYEQYF.

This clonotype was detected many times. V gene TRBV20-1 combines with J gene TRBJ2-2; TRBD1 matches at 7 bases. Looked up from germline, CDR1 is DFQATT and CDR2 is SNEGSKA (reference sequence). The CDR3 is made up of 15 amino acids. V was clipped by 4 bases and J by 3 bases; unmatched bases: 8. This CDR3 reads CSAISGGGYTGELFF. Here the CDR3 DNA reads TGCAGTGCTATATCAGGGGGTGGGTACACCGGGGAGCTGTTTTTT.